The entry below describes one T cell receptor beta chain. Clones were sequenced by immunoSEQ multiplex PCR, and TCRdb holds only the in-frame ones, with some missing. The sample has over 12,000 clones, roughly 82% seen once. CDR1 is SGHKS and CDR2 is YYEKEE in the germline V gene (reference sequence). V lost 5 bases and J lost 5; bases outside the gene matches: 6. This CDR3 contains 13 residues. These data originate in a study of T cell repertoires in ileal Crohn's disease. Study background: At surgery, roughly 35% of patients smoked, with median disease duration around 8 years.

This receptor was taken from an adult with Crohn's disease. The sequencing input was ileal tissue. The rearrangement joins TRBV5-5 to TRBJ2-5; 7 bases are shared with TRBD2. CDR3 in DNA: TGTGCCAGCAGGGCGGGGGTTCTCGAGACCCAGTACTTC. Protein product: CASRAGVLETQYF.